This T cell receptor (beta chain) comes out of a study of radiation and T cells in renal cell carcinoma (dated by TCRdb to 2020 to 2021). Notes on the research overall: In total, approximately 51 samples, comprising 25 or so tumors and approximately 27 peripheral blood samples, were subjected to TCR beta sequencing. A total of roughly 3,900,000 unique CDR3 nucleotide sequences, encoding 2,500,000 or so unique CDR3 amino acid sequences, were found across all 55 or so samples. The last blood draw happened 4 weeks after radiation, timed to coincide with nephrectomy. Results the study describes overall, beyond this receptor: Top tumor clonotypes rose in blood from baseline to 2 weeks post-radiation, then contracted by 4 weeks, suggesting transient expansion of tumor-resident clones. The single-armed trial design could not address effects of radiation dose or scheduling on the TCR repertoire. Changes in the blood repertoire were not tracked past 4 weeks after treatment. Because pretreatment tumor biopsies were not available, the study could not determine whether clonotypes were already present within the tumor at baseline.

TCR beta libraries were generated from genomic DNA with the immunoSEQ kit, following the manufacturer's recommendations. To prepare the libraries, a first multiplex PCR with proprietary primers was run, followed by a second PCR that added unique barcodes, and a bead cleanup was done after each round. Each sample batch included a kit-provided positive control reaction and a negative control reaction. The final libraries underwent checking on an Agilent 4200 TapeStation D1000 ScreenTape, volumetric pooling, and quantification by qPCR. Sequencing ran on an Illumina NextSeq500 with a MidOutput 150-cycle cartridge, using 156 Read1 and 15 Index1 cycles with kit custom primers. The pooled library was loaded at roughly 0.98 pM with a roughly 20% PhiX control spike-in. From the authors' description of their analysis: Vendor-processed data were analyzed in R, with a clonotype defined as all T cells sharing the same CDR3 nucleotide sequence. For clone abundance analyses, frequencies were normalized to the 10,000 most abundant clones per sample. Public T cell clones, averaging fewer than five per sample, were removed before analysis. Tumor-enriched clonotypes and baseline blood-enriched clonotypes were defined as those with an abundance difference of at least 32-fold between compartments. A beta-binomial differential abundance model was used to identify clonotypes that were expanded or contracted between blood time points. Tumor-blood repertoire similarity was measured with the Baroni-Urbani and Buser coefficient, and groups were compared using two-tailed Wilcoxon tests in R. TCRdb took this table from immuneACCESS and kept in-frame rearrangements with V and J called. Such tables lack part of the clones; where checked against another copy, unresolved V genes explain under half of the gap, and the rest is unexplained. V and J calls and clone size follow that table, whereas D and trimming were derived from the DNA. This sample comprises more than 120,000 clones, approximately 86% of them detected only once. The ten largest clones add up to 15% to 20% of the sample.

What the time point label conveys for this sample: blood 4 weeks post-SBRT, at nephrectomy. Reading the label with the study, this specimen's treatment or condition is: 15 Gy SBRT to primary tumor, nephrectomy 4 weeks later. The samples were drawn from a clinical trial, where primary renal cell carcinomas were treated with 15 Gy of stereotactic body radiation therapy and then removed by nephrectomy 4 weeks afterward. To follow tumor-enriched clonotypes, serial peripheral blood was collected from radiation-treated patients at baseline and at 2 weeks and 4 weeks after SBRT. All patients had renal cell carcinoma with clear cell pathology. The QIAamp DNA Blood Mini Kit (Qiagen) was used to prepare genomic DNA for TCR sequencing. The analyses included only samples that passed all quality control checks. This clone appeared once. What this receptor recognizes is not known. No qualities accompany the bases; no much larger clone lies one base away.

The sequence was obtained from a woman aged 45 to 65 with renal cell carcinoma. Source: blood, taken from a patient whose treatment included radiotherapy and nephrectomy.

Read as DNA, the sequence is TGTGCCTGGAGACTTTCCGGCGGGCCACACGAGCAGTACTTC. It is translated as CAWRLSGGPHEQYF. The chain employs TRBV30 and TRBJ2-7; the D gene is possibly TRBD2, with 5 bases matching. As encoded in the germline V gene (reference sequence), CDR1 is GTSNPN while CDR2 is SVGIG. Deletion took 3 bases off V and 5 bases off J, with a span of 17 bases between the germline ends. Including cysteine and phenylalanine, the CDR3 has 14 amino acids. Only the CDR3 part of the read is kept: 42 bases, read in frame from the first base.